This is a list of T cell receptor beta chains from one sample in a study of blood T cell repertoires in COVID-19. The repertoire was sequenced with immunoSEQ multiplex PCR; TCRdb's copy has only in-frame clones and lacks some. The repertoire holds about 140,000 clones, with roughly four fifths as singletons. The sample comprised peripheral blood. These receptors were taken from a human donor in a cohort sampled during active COVID-19. The CDR3 runs from the conserved cysteine through the conserved F or W. The D gene is left open where the match is weak. Size is omitted from some rows. Given values are once, few, many or a class for expanded clones.

d_gene	v_gene	abundance	j_gene	CDR3aa	CDR3nt
TRBD1	TRBV28	.	TRBJ2-7	CASSSTGTGGSQQYF	TGTGCCAGCAGTTCTACGGGGACAGGTGGATCTCAGCAGTACTTC
.	TRBV7-9	.	TRBJ1-2	CASSPTYSTYYGYTF	TGTGCCAGCAGTCCAACTTACTCAACGTACTATGGCTACACCTTC
.	TRBV15	.	TRBJ2-1	CATSTDLARQFF	TGTGCCACCAGCACCGATCTAGCGAGGCAGTTCTTC
.	TRBV5-1	.	TRBJ1-1	CATKSRMNTEAFF	TGCGCCACTAAATCAAGAATGAACACTGAAGCTTTCTTT
.	TRBV3-1/TRBV3-2	once	TRBJ2-1	CASSQPQGGDNEQFF	TGTGCCAGCAGCCAACCCCAAGGAGGGGACAATGAGCAGTTCTTC
.	TRBV3-1/TRBV3-2	.	TRBJ1-2	CASSQVGGGYGYTF	TGTGCCAGCAGCCAAGTAGGGGGTGGCTATGGCTACACCTTC
TRBD1	TRBV27	.	TRBJ1-1	CASKVGGQGLTEAFF	TGTGCCAGCAAAGTTGGGGGACAGGGGTTGACTGAAGCTTTCTTT
.	TRBV19	.	TRBJ1-3	CASSIGHPSSGNTIYF	TGTGCCAGTAGTATTGGGCACCCGTCCTCTGGAAACACCATATATTTT
.	TRBV14	.	TRBJ1-4	CASSQEAAATNEKLFF	TGTGCCAGCAGCCAAGAGGCTGCTGCAACTAATGAAAAACTGTTTTTT
TRBD1	TRBV6-5	.	TRBJ1-2	CASSYSRTGSASGYTF	TGTGCCAGCAGTTACTCCCGGACAGGGTCCGCGAGTGGCTACACCTTC
TRBD1	TRBV3-1/TRBV3-2	.	TRBJ2-1	CASSTGQGSSYNEQFF	TGTGCCAGCAGCACCGGACAGGGGAGCTCCTACAATGAGCAGTTCTTC
TRBD2	TRBV7-2	.	TRBJ2-5	CASSLGSGRLETQYF	TGTGCCAGCAGCTTAGGTTCCGGGAGGTTAGAGACCCAGTACTTC
.	TRBV12-3/TRBV12-4	once	TRBJ2-2	CASTDQAGGELFF	TGTGCCAGCACCGATCAGGCCGGCGGGGAGCTGTTTTTT
TRBD1	TRBV6-1	few	TRBJ1-5	CASSDGRDRSSNQPQHF	TGTGCCAGCAGTGACGGCCGGGACAGGAGTAGCAATCAGCCCCAGCATTTT
.	TRBV6-1	.	TRBJ1-3	CASSEGRQIGNTIYF	TGTGCCAGCAGTGAAGGGCGGCAGATTGGAAACACCATATATTTT